These 4 T cell receptor beta chains originate from one sample sequenced in a study of blood T cells in healthy people across ages. Combining a sample-barcoded 5' primer with a J-beta primer mix, a second PCR ran for 7 to 11 cycles. TCRdb called the 5' RACE reads again in MiXCR, with one record for every CDR3 protein. Here the sample spans about 570,000 distinct CDR3 sequences, about 26% being singletons. The sample comprised blood. Receptors were obtained from a woman aged 70-85 years in good health.

This clonotype was counted only a few times. The gene calls are TRBV29-1 and TRBJ1-5; D gene ambiguous. Trimming shortened V by 4 bases and J by 2 bases, and 12 bases separated the two germline ends. The germline V gene has CDR1 SQVTM and CDR2 ANQGSEA. The CDR3 is 14 amino acids. The CDR3 region has the DNA TGCAGCGTTGCTTCTGGGTCCGGCAATCAGCCCCAGCATTTT. Translated, it gives CSVASGSGNQPQHF.

The chain combines TRBV20-1 with TRBJ2-1; 10 positions agree with TRBD2. The end of the DNA fits TRBJ2-5 better, so the J call may be wrong. This CDR3 contains 15 residues. The germline V gene has CDR1 DFQATT and CDR2 SNEGSKA (reference sequence). This CDR3 is CSARVASGGSETQYF. CDR3 DNA: TGCAGTGCTAGAGTCGCTAGCGGGGGTTCGGAGACCCAGTACTTC.

The V gene is TRBV9, the J gene TRBJ2-7; 7 bases align to TRBD2. V lost 0 bases and J lost 0; bases outside the gene matches: 6. This CDR3 contains 16 residues. The germline gives CDR1 SGDLS, CDR2 YYNGEE. The CDR3 spells CASSVGGGSSSYEQYF. The CDR3 DNA reads as TGTGCCAGCAGCGTAGGGGGGGGATCCAGCTCCTACGAGCAGTACTTC.

The table lists this clonotype with a few counts. V gene TRBV12-3 or TRBV12-4 combines with J gene TRBJ1-3, with D perhaps TRBD1 (5 bases). V dropped 2 bases and J dropped 0 bases, with 11 bases sitting between them. This CDR3 has 16 residues. Written as DNA, the CDR3 is TGTGCCAGCAGTTTACAGGGAACCCTCTCTGGAAACACCATATATTTT. This translates into CASSLQGTLSGNTIYF.